This entry is about one T cell receptor beta chain. Only in-frame clones appear in the TCRdb table, and some are missing; sequencing was by immunoSEQ multiplex PCR. Among about 49,000 clones listed, around 92% were seen once. Losses at the gene ends were 4 bases for V and 4 bases for J; bases not matched to a gene: 14. CDR1 is LGHNA and CDR2 is YNFKEQ in the germline V gene. The CDR3 has 19 amino acids. This specimen comes from a study of T cell changes during pregnancy in multiple sclerosis. Sequenced here: peripheral blood, sampled after pregnancy. The sequence came from a female donor with multiple sclerosis, enrolled in a pregnancy study. V is TRBV4-2 and J is TRBJ2-3, with TRBD2 matching over 13 bases. The DNA for the CDR3 is TGTGCCAGCAGCCCCCGGACTAGCGGGGGCCAAGGGGGTCCAGATACGCAGTATTTT. It encodes CASSPRTSGGQGGPDTQYF.